Below are 18 T cell receptor beta chains sequenced from a single sample in a study of control samples from healthy donors and cancer patients. Clones were read by immunoSEQ multiplex PCR, and TCRdb kept only the in-frame ones, dropping some. The sample records 170,000 or so clones, around 96% being singletons. The source material was blood. The receptor set was obtained from a woman aged 40 to 50 in good health.

V gene TRBV4-3 combines with J gene TRBJ1-2, with TRBD1 as a possible D gene (5 bases). The germline V gene encodes CDR1 LGHNA and CDR2 YSLEER. The germline V and J ends were trimmed by 3 bases and 4 bases, with 12 bases remaining between them. The CDR3 totals 14 residues. The CDR3 spells CASSQEGVGYGYTF. DNA for the CDR3: TGCGCCAGCAGCCAGGAAGGGGTTGGCTATGGCTACACCTTC.

The table lists this clone with a few counts. The rearrangement links TRBV6-5 to TRBJ1-6; 7 bases are a match to TRBD1. Germline V gene sequence: CDR1 MNHEY, CDR2 SVGAGI. J lost 10 bases, V lost 4 bases, and 7 bases had no gene match. The CDR3 is made up of 14 amino acids. CDR3 DNA: TGTGCCAGCAGTTCGGGACAGAGAATCTCACCCCTCCACTTT. This gives the protein CASSSGQRISPLHF.

This clone appeared a few times. This sequence joins TRBV6-5 and TRBJ1-4, with 8 nucleotides matching TRBD1. The V segment lost 6 bases and the J segment 6 bases; nucleotides outside the gene matches: 6. Germline CDR1 reads MNHEY; CDR2 reads SVGAGI. The CDR3 sequence is 14 residues long. CDR3 in amino acids: CASSRQGRDEKLFF. CDR3 nucleotide sequence: TGTGCCAGCAGCCGACAGGGGCGAGATGAAAAACTGTTTTTT.

V gene TRBV5-1 combines with J gene TRBJ2-7; unclear D gene. V was shortened by 3 bases and J by 4 bases, with 14 bases between the two germline ends. The germline CDR1 and CDR2 sequences are SGHRS and YFSETQ. This CDR3 comprises 14 residues. The CDR3 is CASSSSTGWYEQYF. The CDR3 nucleotides read TGCGCCAGCAGCTCCTCAACGGGCTGGTACGAGCAGTACTTC.

This rearrangement joins TRBV19 to TRBJ2-7; 7 bases fit TRBD2. This CDR3 comprises 13 residues. Per germline, CDR1 LNHDA and CDR2 SQIVND (reference sequence). Trimming removed 7 bases from V and 1 base from J; junction bases left unmatched: 4. CDR3 loop: CASTAGESYEQYF. CDR3 nucleotide sequence: TGTGCCAGTACGGCGGGGGAATCCTACGAGCAGTACTTC.

CDR3 region: CASSSDRNTGELFF. In DNA, the CDR3 is TGTGCCAGCAGTTCGGACAGGAACACCGGGGAGCTGTTTTTT. V usage is TRBV27 and J usage is TRBJ2-2; D might be TRBD1 (6 bases). Per germline, CDR1 MNHEY and CDR2 SMNVEV (reference sequence). Trimming removed 4 bases from V and 1 base from J, with 7 bases in between. This CDR3 is built from 14 residues.

This clone was seen more than once but under ten times. The chain uses TRBV6-2 or TRBV6-3 and TRBJ1-4, with D perhaps matching TRBD1 (6 bases). CDR3 size: 15 residues. CDR1 and CDR2 from the germline V gene are MNHEY and SVGEGT. The V end was cut by 5 bases, the J end by 7 bases, with 17 bases between. This CDR3 is CASSGYRVMSEKLFF. In DNA form, the CDR3 reads TGTGCCAGCAGTGGGTACAGGGTCATGAGTGAAAAACTGTTTTTT.

This chain links TRBV7-9 with TRBJ2-1; D possibly corresponds to TRBD2 (6 bases). V was pared by 8 bases and J by 7 bases, with 18 bases between. The CDR3 is 14 amino acids. In germline, CDR1 is SEHNR, CDR2 FQNEAQ (reference sequence). The CDR3 DNA reads TGTGCCAGCCCTGACCCGGGAGCGAGGAATGAGCAGTTCTTC. Protein sequence: CASPDPGARNEQFF.

The rearrangement links TRBV4-1 to TRBJ1-2, with D hard to call. V dropped 0 bases and J dropped 4 bases, with 9 bases sitting between them. CDR3 length: 14 amino acids. In germline, CDR1 is MGHRA, CDR2 YSYEKL. The CDR3 DNA reads TGCGCCAGCAGCCAAGAGATGACGGTCTATGGCTACACCTTC. Its translation: CASSQEMTVYGYTF.

This clone showed up just once. V gene TRBV6-5 combines with J gene TRBJ1-1, with D possibly being TRBD1 (5 bases). Trimming stripped 3 bases from V and 4 bases from J, with 9 bases between. Germline V CDR1 and CDR2: MNHEY, SVGAGI. This CDR3 region has 13 residues. This chain's CDR3 is CASSYTGPTEAFF. The CDR3 DNA reads as TGTGCCAGCAGTTATACAGGTCCCACTGAAGCTTTCTTT.

CDR3 protein: CASSPQGGKNTEAFF. DNA for the CDR3: TGTGCCAGCTCACCACAGGGGGGTAAAAACACTGAAGCTTTCTTT. The J gene is TRBJ1-1, the V gene TRBV18, with D perhaps TRBD1 (6 bases). V was shortened by 1 base and J by 2 bases, with 11 bases between the two germline ends. The CDR3 consists of 15 residues. The V gene's germline CDR1 is KGHSH and CDR2 LQKENI.

The V call is TRBV6-1, the J call TRBJ1-2; no reliable D call. V was pared by 1 base and J by 5 bases, with 5 bases between. The CDR3 contains 12 residues. Germline assignment: CDR1 MNHNS and CDR2 SASEGT. The CDR3 here is CASSEGGYGYTF. The DNA for the CDR3 is TGTGCCAGCAGTGAAGGGGGATATGGCTACACCTTC.

The gene calls are TRBV7-2 and TRBJ2-7; either TRBD1 or TRBD2 may supply D (5 bases each). CDR1 and CDR2 from the germline V gene are SGHTA and FQGNSA. The CDR3 loop spans 13 amino acids. The V and J ends lost 0 bases and 6 bases respectively, with 9 bases between them. CDR3 sequence: CASSLATGREQYF. The CDR3 DNA reads TGTGCCAGCAGCTTAGCGACGGGACGCGAGCAGTACTTC.

The gene calls are TRBV27 and TRBJ2-1, with TRBD2 as a possible D gene (6 bases). V was trimmed by 7 bases and J by 0 bases, leaving 16 bases between them. CDR3 size: 16 residues. Germline values: CDR1 MNHEY, CDR2 SMNVEV (reference sequence). CDR3 in DNA: TGTGCCAGCACCTTTAGCGGCTACAGCTCCTACAATGAGCAGTTCTTC. Translated: CASTFSGYSSYNEQFF.

This clone was found once. The chain joins TRBV15 to TRBJ1-1, with unresolved D. CDR3 length: 14 amino acids. The V end lost 1 base, the J end lost 5 bases, and 11 bases lay between the germline ends. Germline values: CDR1 LNHNV, CDR2 YYDKDF (reference sequence). The DNA of the CDR3 is TGTGCCACCAGCAGAGCCAGATCACGGACTGAAGCTTTCTTT. Its translation is CATSRARSRTEAFF.

The CDR3 spells CASSLPLQDPEAFF. The DNA of the CDR3 is TGTGCCAGCAGCTTGCCACTACAAGACCCTGAAGCTTTCTTT. V usage is TRBV11-2 and J usage is TRBJ1-1; D is uncertain. Germline V gene lookup returns CDR1 SGHAT and CDR2 FQNNGV. The CDR3 runs to 14 residues. Trimming left V 3 bases short and J 6 bases short, with 14 bases between.

The chain uses TRBV27 and TRBJ1-4; 7 positions agree with TRBD1. Trimming cost V 6 bases and J 7 bases; bases outside gene matches: 14. This CDR3 spans 16 amino acids. CDR1 is MNHEY, CDR2 SMNVEV, per germline (reference sequence). The CDR3, as DNA: TGTGCCAGCAGGTCCGACAGGGTAGGGATTGGTGAAAAACTGTTTTTT. Translated: CASRSDRVGIGEKLFF. Filled out from reference TRBV27 and TRBJ1-4, the complete variable domain reads EAQVTQNPRYLITVTGKKLTVTCSQNMNHEYMSWYRQDPGLGLRQIYYSMNVEVTDKGDVPEGYKVSRKEKRNFPLILESPSPNQTSLYFCASRSDRVGIGEKLFFGSGTQLSVL.

This chain links TRBV2 with TRBJ2-2; 10 positions agree with TRBD2. Unmatched junction bases numbered 3, after V lost 8 bases and J lost 3 bases. Germline V gives CDR1 SNHLY, CDR2 FYNNEI. The length of the CDR3 is 14 residues. The CDR3 loop is CASRLAGYTGELFF. CDR3 in DNA: TGTGCCAGCCGACTAGCGGGCTACACCGGGGAGCTGTTTTTT.